These 31 T cell receptor beta chains came from one sample sequenced in a study of blood T cell repertoires in COVID-19. Clones were sequenced by immunoSEQ multiplex PCR, and TCRdb holds only the in-frame ones, with some missing. The profile shows under 250,000 clones, about 84% of them singletons. Input material: peripheral blood. These receptors came from a human donor in a cohort sampled during active COVID-19.

V is TRBV18 and J is TRBJ1-2; a possible D gene is TRBD1 (6 bases). With 2 bases removed from V and 4 bases from J, the gap between germline ends came to 17 bases. This CDR3 is built from 16 residues. From germline, CDR1 is KGHSH and CDR2 LQKENI. CDR3 nucleotides: TGTGCCAGCTCACCAATGGACAGTCGCAATATCTATGGCTACACCTTC. It codes for CASSPMDSRNIYGYTF.

J is TRBJ1-4 and V is TRBV19; D uncertain. Germline-derived CDR1 and CDR2 are LNHDA and SQIVND (reference sequence). The CDR3 runs to 14 residues. Trimming left V 6 bases short and J 7 bases short, with 15 bases between. CDR3 sequence: CASRTMSASEKLFF. The CDR3 nucleotides are TGTGCCAGTAGAACTATGTCGGCTAGTGAAAAACTGTTTTTT.

The rearrangement links TRBV7-6 to TRBJ2-7, with unresolved D. This CDR3 region has 17 residues. From germline, CDR1 is SGHVS and CDR2 FNYEAQ. Trimming cost V 1 base and J 2 bases, with 18 bases left between them. CDR3 in amino acids: CASSLEVLASGTYEQYF. The DNA of the CDR3 is TGTGCCAGCAGCTTAGAGGTGCTGGCTAGTGGTACCTACGAGCAGTACTTC.

The J gene is TRBJ1-5, the V gene TRBV6-5; no firm D call. Germline-derived CDR1 and CDR2 are MNHEY and SVGAGI. Between the trimmed V and J ends, which lost 6 bases and 6 bases, there was a span of 15 bases. This CDR3 region has 14 residues. The CDR3 is CASSPTLEGQPQHF. Written as DNA, the CDR3 is TGTGCCAGCAGCCCGACCCTAGAGGGTCAGCCCCAGCATTTT.

This clone turned up a few times. The chain employs TRBV5-1 and TRBJ2-5; 7 bases map to TRBD2. The CDR3 runs 14 residues. Looked up from germline, CDR1 is SGHRS and CDR2 is YFSETQ. V was clipped by 7 bases and J by 5 bases; unmatched bases: 11. For the CDR3, the DNA is TGCGCCAGCCGGGGGGACCCGACGGCGGAGACCCAGTACTTC. Its protein product is CASRGDPTAETQYF.

This chain uses TRBV2 with TRBJ2-2, with D perhaps matching TRBD1 (6 bases). Looked up from germline, CDR1 is SNHLY and CDR2 is FYNNEI. Trimming shortened V by 7 bases and J by 1 base, and 10 bases separated the two germline ends. The CDR3 extends over 14 amino acids. CDR3 sequence reads: CASITGQNTGELFF. CDR3 in DNA: TGTGCCAGCATCACAGGGCAGAACACCGGGGAGCTGTTTTTT. Using reference TRBV2 and TRBJ2-2 for the parts outside the CDR3, the full variable domain is EPEVTQTPSHQVTQMGQEVILRCVPISNHLYFYWYRQILGQKVEFLVSFYNNEISEKSEIFDDQFSVERPDGSNFTLKIRSTKLEDSAMYFCASITGQNTGELFFGEGSRLTVL.

This clone was seen just once. The V call is TRBV9, the J call TRBJ1-1; D gene unclear. This CDR3 is 15 amino acids long. Per the germline V gene, CDR1 is SGDLS and CDR2 is YYNGEE. The V end lost 4 bases, the J end lost 1 base, and 14 bases lay between the germline ends. In nucleotides, the CDR3 is TGTGCCAGCAGCCCCCGCCCGACAAAGAACACTGAAGCTTTCTTT. Amino acid sequence: CASSPRPTKNTEAFF.

This clone is a singleton in its sample. The rearrangement links TRBV5-1 to TRBJ2-7; D is possibly TRBD1 (6 bases). There are 16 residues in the CDR3. The V end was cut by 4 bases, the J end by 2 bases, with 19 bases between. Germline V gene lookup returns CDR1 SGHRS and CDR2 YFSETQ. CDR3 in DNA: TGCGCCAGCAGCCCAACTCCGGGACATATCCCCTACGAGCAGTACTTC. This gives the protein CASSPTPGHIPYEQYF.

The chain has TRBV5-1 and TRBJ2-7, with 9 nucleotides matching TRBD1. Germline V gives CDR1 SGHRS, CDR2 YFSETQ. V was pared by 3 bases and J by 2 bases, with 3 bases of the junction left unmatched. The CDR3 has 14 amino acids. The chain's CDR3 is CASSSTGGAYEQYF. In nucleotides, the CDR3 is TGCGCCAGCAGCTCGACAGGGGGGGCCTACGAGCAGTACTTC.

The chain links TRBV7-8 to TRBJ1-6, with TRBD1 identical over 8 bases. With V trimmed by 3 bases and J by 6 bases, 1 base remained unmatched. CDR1 SGHVS and CDR2 FQNEAQ come from the germline V gene. This CDR3 is 14 amino acids long. CDR3 in amino acids: CASSFDRGNSPLHF. CDR3 coding DNA: TGTGCCAGCAGCTTCGACAGGGGTAATTCACCCCTCCACTTT.

This clone was counted a few times. The J gene is TRBJ2-2, the V gene TRBV24-1, with 11 bases identical to TRBD2. Germline CDR1 KGHDR, CDR2 SFDVKD. This CDR3 is 17 amino acids long. Germline trimming cut 2 bases from V and 5 bases from J; bases unmatched to any gene: 6. The CDR3 protein is CATSDSEASGRTGELFF. Here the CDR3 DNA reads TGTGCCACCAGTGATTCCGAGGCTAGCGGGAGGACCGGGGAGCTGTTTTTT.

As regards this clone: Other DNA sequences from this sample encode an identical CDR3 as well. This rearrangement joins TRBV2 to TRBJ1-2; D is perhaps TRBD1 (5 bases). This CDR3 is built from 12 residues. Germline CDR1 SNHLY, CDR2 FYNNEI. The V and J ends lost 4 bases and 5 bases respectively, with 8 bases between them. This chain's CDR3 is CASSGRVYGYTF. As DNA, the CDR3 is TGTGCCAGCAGTGGCAGGGTTTATGGCTACACCTTC.

This chain uses TRBV20-1 with TRBJ2-1; 10 bases line up with TRBD1. The CDR3 consists of 16 residues. V shed 3 bases and J 1 base; nucleotides not matched to a gene: 6. CDR1 is DFQATT and CDR2 is SNEGSKA in the germline V gene (reference sequence). This CDR3 reads CSASGGTGVSYNEQFF. The DNA for the CDR3 is TGCAGTGCTAGTGGGGGGACAGGGGTTTCCTACAATGAGCAGTTCTTC.

The V call is TRBV5-1, the J call TRBJ2-3; D is uncertain. V lost 1 base and J 5 bases, leaving 11 bases between the germline ends. This CDR3 has 14 residues. CDR1 is SGHRS and CDR2 is YFSETQ in the germline V gene. The CDR3 DNA follows: TGCGCCAGCAGCTTGTTCCAGGTGGGAGATACGCAGTATTTT. Its protein is CASSLFQVGDTQYF.

This sequence joins TRBV5-5 and TRBJ1-4; a weak D match, TRBD1 (6 bases). The V gene lost 2 bases and the J gene lost 12 bases, with 20 bases spanning the gap. The germline V gene has CDR1 SGHKS and CDR2 YYEKEE (reference sequence). This CDR3 is built from 15 residues. The CDR3 DNA follows: TGTGCCAGCAGCTTCGAGGGGGGGACTGGAGCGGAACTGTTTTTT. Its translation: CASSFEGGTGAELFF.

This sequence joins TRBV2 and TRBJ1-4, with TRBD1 matching 9 bases. In germline, CDR1 is SNHLY, CDR2 FYNNEI. J lost 5 bases, V lost 6 bases, and 7 bases had no gene match. There are 15 residues in the CDR3. CDR3 bases: TGTGCCAGCAGGCTAGTGACAGGGGGGAATGAAAAACTGTTTTTT. It encodes CASRLVTGGNEKLFF.

This sequence joins TRBV3-1 (or the pseudogene TRBV3-2) and TRBJ2-4; D is possibly TRBD2 (5 bases). The germline CDR1 and CDR2 sequences are LGHDT and YNNKEL (reference sequence). There are 16 residues in the CDR3. V shed 1 base and J shed 0 bases, with 10 bases lying between them. This CDR3 is CASSQGEILAKNIQYF. Written as DNA, the CDR3 is TGTGCCAGCAGCCAAGGGGAGATACTAGCCAAAAACATTCAGTACTTC.

A few counts support this clone. The chain joins TRBV10-3 to TRBJ2-5; 7 bases match TRBD2. The CDR3 has 15 amino acids. With V trimmed by 4 bases and J by 5 bases, 10 bases remained unmatched. Germline V gene sequence: CDR1 ENHRY, CDR2 SYGVKD. CDR3 region: CAISGYGGTWETQYF. The CDR3 DNA is TGTGCCATCAGTGGCTACGGGGGGACGTGGGAGACCCAGTACTTC.

The CDR3 DNA sequence: TGTGCCAGCAGCCTTGACAGTTTTAATGAAAAACTGTTTTTT. Translation gives CASSLDSFNEKLFF. The chain uses TRBV7-9 and TRBJ1-4, with D maybe TRBD1 (5 bases). Germline V gene data show CDR1 as SEHNR and CDR2 as FQNEAQ (reference sequence). The CDR3 loop spans 14 amino acids. Trimming shortened V by 5 bases and J by 4 bases, and 11 bases separated the two germline ends.

This chain links TRBV5-4 with TRBJ1-2, with TRBD1 as a possible D gene (5 bases). This CDR3 region has 15 residues. V lost 0 bases and J lost 2, with 11 bases in between. Germline CDR1 and CDR2: SGHNT and YYREEE (reference sequence). The CDR3 region is CASSLVYGGNYGYTF. The CDR3, as DNA: TGTGCCAGCAGCTTGGTGTACGGGGGAAACTATGGCTACACCTTC.

The V and J genes are TRBV29-1 and TRBJ2-5; D may be TRBD1 (5 bases). Germline CDR1 SQVTM, CDR2 ANQGSEA. The V and J ends lost 3 bases and 2 bases respectively, with 10 bases between them. This CDR3 comprises 13 residues. The CDR3 DNA follows: TGCAGCGTTGATAGGGCAGGGCAAGAGACCCAGTACTTC. This translates into CSVDRAGQETQYF.

The gene calls are TRBV12-5 and TRBJ2-3; no definite D call. The CDR3 is made up of 12 amino acids. The germline gives CDR1 LGHNT, CDR2 FRNRAP. V was clipped by 3 bases and J by 5 bases, with 6 bases between them. CDR3 region: CASGLNRDTQYF. The CDR3 DNA follows: TGTGCTAGTGGTTTAAATCGAGATACGCAGTATTTT.

The chain uses TRBV4-2 and TRBJ2-7, with D perhaps matching TRBD1 (5 bases). Trimming took off 0 bases at V and 6 bases at J, with 15 bases between the two ends. Germline-derived CDR1 and CDR2 are LGHNA and YNFKEQ. This CDR3 contains 15 residues. This CDR3 is CASSQDIKGNVEQYF. In DNA, the CDR3 is TGTGCCAGCAGCCAAGATATTAAGGGGAATGTCGAGCAGTACTTC.

The chain is built from TRBV5-8 and TRBJ1-6; D might be TRBD1 (5 bases). This CDR3 is 13 amino acids long. Germline assignment: CDR1 SGHTS and CDR2 YDEGEE. Trimming pared 3 bases from V and 15 bases from J, leaving 16 bases between. The CDR3 loop reads CASSSGLAGGLHF. DNA for the CDR3: TGTGCCAGCAGCTCGGGCCTCGCCGGGGGCCTCCACTTT.

As for this clone: This CDR3 is also generated by other DNA sequences in the sample. This chain joins TRBV3-1 (or the pseudogene TRBV3-2) and TRBJ2-7, with 8 bases that match TRBD2. J lost 0 bases, V lost 3 bases, and 1 base had no gene match. This CDR3 spans 14 amino acids. CDR1 LGHDT and CDR2 YNNKEL come from the germline V gene (reference sequence). The DNA for the CDR3 is TGTGCCAGCAGCCAGGCGGGAGGCTCCTACGAGCAGTACTTC. Protein sequence: CASSQAGGSYEQYF.

V and J are TRBV30 and TRBJ2-6; possibly TRBD2 for D (6 bases). The CDR3 totals 15 residues. Germline V gives CDR1 GTSNPN, CDR2 SVGIG (reference sequence). Trimming took 3 bases from V and 2 from J, leaving 11 bases between them. This CDR3 reads CAWRMSGAGANVLTF. For the CDR3, the DNA is TGTGCCTGGAGGATGTCGGGGGCTGGGGCCAACGTCCTGACTTTC.

The rearrangement links TRBV6-5 to TRBJ2-5; 13 bases fit TRBD2. This CDR3 is built from 14 residues. V trimming: 4 bases; J trimming: 4 bases; junction bases outside the gene matches: 0. CDR1 MNHEY and CDR2 SVGAGI come from the germline V gene. CDR3 region: CASSWTSGGETQYF. The CDR3 DNA is TGTGCCAGCAGTTGGACTAGCGGGGGAGAGACCCAGTACTTC.

This clone was observed once. The chain combines TRBV11-3 with TRBJ2-5; 9 bases align to TRBD2. Germline V gives CDR1 SGHNT, CDR2 YENEEA. Trimming at V came to 3 bases and at J to 2 bases, leaving 1 base not matched to a gene. The length of the CDR3 is 14 residues. This CDR3 reads CASSLTSGQETQYF. DNA of the CDR3: TGTGCCAGCAGCTTGACTAGCGGTCAAGAGACCCAGTACTTC.

V usage is TRBV12-3 or TRBV12-4 and J usage is TRBJ2-5; D call uncertain. The V gene lost 3 bases and the J gene lost 5 bases, with 10 bases spanning the gap. CDR3 length equals 13 residues. This CDR3 reads CASSFFGGETQYF. The DNA of the CDR3 is TGTGCCAGCAGTTTCTTTGGCGGCGAGACCCAGTACTTC.

In this sample, this clone turned up a few times. The chain couples TRBV5-1 to TRBJ2-5; 10 bases are a match to TRBD2. Germline lookup yields CDR1 SGHRS and CDR2 YFSETQ. The CDR3 is 15 amino acids. V lost 6 bases and J lost 5; bases outside the gene matches: 10. CDR3 nucleotides: TGCGCCAGCACCGACCTAGCGGGAGCCTGGGAGACCCAGTACTTC. Residues: CASTDLAGAWETQYF.

This clone appeared a few times. V and J are TRBV7-2 and TRBJ1-2; perhaps TRBD1 as D (5 bases). CDR1 and CDR2 (germline): SGHTA, FQGNSA. The CDR3 covers 15 residues. V gave up 1 base and J gave up 6 bases, with 15 bases separating them. The CDR3 DNA is TGTGCCAGCAGCTTAGGGGGGGAGGACTCCGATGGCTACACCTTC. This gives the protein CASSLGGEDSDGYTF. The full variable domain, its missing parts supplied by reference TRBV7-2 and TRBJ1-2, is GAGVSQSPSNKVTEKGKDVELRCDPISGHTALYWYRQSLGQGLEFLIYFQGNSAPDKSGLPSDRFSAERTGGSVSTLTIQRTQQEDSAVYLCASSLGGEDSDGYTFGSGTRLTVV.